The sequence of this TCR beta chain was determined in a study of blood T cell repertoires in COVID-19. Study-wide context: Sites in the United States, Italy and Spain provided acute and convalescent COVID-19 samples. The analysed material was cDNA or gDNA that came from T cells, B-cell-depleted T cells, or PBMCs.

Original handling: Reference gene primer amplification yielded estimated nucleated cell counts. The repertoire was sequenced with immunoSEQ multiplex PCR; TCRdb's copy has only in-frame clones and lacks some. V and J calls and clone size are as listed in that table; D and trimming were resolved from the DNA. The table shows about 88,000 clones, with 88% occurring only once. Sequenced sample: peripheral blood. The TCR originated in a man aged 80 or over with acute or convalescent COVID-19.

The CDR3 is CASSPQAGAYEQYF. In nucleotides, the CDR3 is TGTGCCAGCAGTCCCCAAGCAGGGGCCTACGAGCAGTACTTC. The chain is built from TRBV27 and TRBJ2-7, with D possibly being TRBD1 (6 bases). Germline CDR1 reads MNHEY; CDR2 reads SMNVEV (reference sequence). The CDR3 runs 14 residues. V lost 5 bases and J lost 2, with 13 bases in between.